This TCR beta chain was captured by sequencing in a study of OX40 agonist ivuxolimab in advanced cancers. Study in general: Three individuals attained partial responses, comprising one hepatocellular carcinoma case and two cutaneous melanoma cases. Findings and caveats of the study: Some of the lowest clonal expansion was seen in partial responders at 0.1-3.0 mg/kg.

Comment on this clone: Its cognate antigen is unknown.

Produced via immunoSEQ multiplex PCR; TCRdb's table is partial and in-frame only. The sample lists 45,000 to 50,000 clones, about four fifths occurring once. J lost 4 bases, V lost 4 bases, and 6 bases had no gene match. This CDR3 is built from 14 residues. Germline lookup yields CDR1 SGHRS and CDR2 YFSETQ. This TCR came from an adult with an advanced solid tumor such as melanoma, head and neck, liver or kidney cancer. The J gene is TRBJ2-3, the V gene TRBV5-1; 7 bases map to TRBD1. Sample: CD4+ or CD8+ T cells sorted from blood, taken in a trial of the OX40 agonist ivuxolimab. The CDR3 bases are TGCGCCAGCAGCCGGGGACAGCCCCCAGATACGCAGTATTTT. Translation gives CASSRGQPPDTQYF.